These 21 T cell receptor beta chains came from one sample sequenced in a study of human T cells and chemical hapten exposure. As for time point: pre-sensitization, week 0. Treatment described: therapeutic diphenylcyclopropenone sensitization with weekly scalp DPC. Blood, whole and unfractionated, served as the source for total RNA extraction. TCRdb reanalysed the RACE reads using MiXCR and keeps one entry per CDR3 protein. The repertoire has roughly 50,000 distinct CDR3 sequences, 9.5% to 10% of them found once; the top ten carry 8.5% to 10%. This specimen consisted of whole blood, obtained in connection with sensitization to the hapten diphenylcyclopropenone (DPC). These receptors originate from a woman aged 25 to 39 with alopecia areata. Some clones in this sample may be carry-over from other donors' samples.

The chain links TRBV29-1 to TRBJ2-3, with 7 bases identical to TRBD1. This CDR3 spans 15 amino acids. With V trimmed by 6 bases and J by 3 bases, 12 bases remained unmatched. The germline CDR1 and CDR2 sequences are SQVTM and ANQGSEA. The CDR3 nucleotides read TGCAGCGTCGCCCGCGCAGGGGGTCAGACAGATACGCAGTATTTT. Protein sequence: CSVARAGGQTDTQYF.

The chain recombines TRBV5-1 with TRBJ2-7; 7 positions match TRBD1. V dropped 4 bases and J dropped 6; count of bases not matched to a gene: 7. CDR1 is SGHRS, CDR2 YFSETQ, per germline. This CDR3 is 13 amino acids long. The chain's CDR3 is CASSRPTGVEQYF. The DNA of the CDR3 is TGCGCCAGCAGCCGACCTACAGGGGTCGAGCAGTACTTC. Together with reference TRBV5-1 and TRBJ2-7, the CDR3 gives the full variable domain: KAGVTQTPRYLIKTRGQQVTLSCSPISGHRSVSWYQQTPGQGLQFLFEYFSETQRNKGNFPGRFSGRQFSNSRSEMNVSTLELGDSALYLCASSRPTGVEQYFGPGTRLTVT.

This clonotype was counted between two and nine times. The chain employs TRBV12-3 or TRBV12-4 and TRBJ2-4; 10 bases align to TRBD1. This CDR3 contains 17 residues. Trimming took 7 bases from V and 3 from J; bases not matched to a gene: 12. The CDR3, as DNA: TGTGCCAGCATCCCTAAAGGACAGGGGGGTAGCAAAAACATTCAGTACTTC. Its protein is CASIPKGQGGSKNIQYF.

The chain combines TRBV19 with TRBJ2-1; the match to TRBD2 covers 16 bases. This CDR3 is built from 18 residues. Germline lookup yields CDR1 LNHDA and CDR2 SQIVND (reference sequence). V lost 5 bases, J lost 8 bases, and 12 bases stayed unmatched. The CDR3 reads CASSGGTSGGGSVYEQFF. CDR3 DNA sequence: TGTGCCAGTAGTGGCGGGACTAGCGGGGGGGGTTCGGTATATGAGCAGTTCTTC.

Comments on this clonotype: A much larger clone differs by one base, so this may be a read error. The rearrangement links TRBV28 to TRBJ2-5; no clear D gene. Trimming removed 6 bases from V and 5 bases from J, with 10 bases in between. This CDR3 region has 12 residues. The germline gives CDR1 MDHEN, CDR2 SYDVKM. CDR3 nucleotides: TGTGCCAGCAGAGCTGCCGCGGAGACCCAGTACTTC. Amino acids: CASRAAAETQYF.

There are many counts of this clonotype. The chain employs TRBV29-1 and TRBJ1-2, with D maybe TRBD1 (6 bases). This CDR3 is 12 amino acids long. Germline CDR1 is SQVTM and CDR2 is ANQGSEA. The V end was cut by 7 bases, the J end by 0 bases, with 9 bases between. This CDR3 is CSAGQTNYGYTF. The CDR3 DNA follows: TGCAGCGCTGGACAGACTAACTATGGCTACACCTTC.

This clonotype has more than one count but fewer than ten. The CDR3 loop is CASSGSGEKLSTDTQYF. CDR3 nucleotide sequence: TGTGCCAGCAGCGGGAGCGGGGAGAAGCTTAGCACAGATACGCAGTATTTT. V is TRBV9 and J is TRBJ2-3; 7 nucleotides agree with TRBD2. Germline values: CDR1 SGDLS, CDR2 YYNGEE. V dropped 3 bases and J dropped 0; count of bases not matched to a gene: 10. This CDR3 spans 17 amino acids.

In its sample, this clonotype was seen a few times. The CDR3 DNA is TGTGCCAGCAGCCAGGGACAGGGGATTGCAGATACGCAGTATTTT. It codes for CASSQGQGIADTQYF. The V call is TRBV4-2, the J call TRBJ2-3; 10 bases agree with TRBD1. V trimming: 3 bases; J trimming: 4 bases; junction bases outside the gene matches: 4. CDR1 is LGHNA and CDR2 is YNFKEQ in the germline V gene. The CDR3 is 15 amino acids.

Comments on this clonotype: A much more abundant neighbour one base away suggests this may be a read error. The V call is TRBV4-1, the J call TRBJ1-5; D is undetermined. CDR3 size: 13 residues. Germline CDR1 and CDR2: MGHRA and YSYEKL. V was cut by 0 bases and J by 2 bases, with 2 bases left in between. CDR3 DNA sequence: TGCGCCAGCAGCCAAGATGGCAATCAGCCCCAGCATTTT. It specifies CASSQDGNQPQHF.

In its sample, this clonotype was seen many times. The genes are TRBV28 and TRBJ1-2, with TRBD1 identical over 9 bases. The CDR3 has 15 residues. Germline V lookup: CDR1 MDHEN, CDR2 SYDVKM. After removal of 5 bases from V and 3 bases from J, the junction contained 7 bases not matched to a gene. Written as DNA, the CDR3 is TGTGCCAGCAGTACGCCGGGACAGGGATACTATGGCTACACCTTC. Protein product: CASSTPGQGYYGYTF.

In this sample, this clonotype turned up many times. This sequence joins TRBV12-3 or TRBV12-4 and TRBJ1-1; weak D call: TRBD1 (5 bases). The CDR3 spans 15 residues. Trimming cost V 2 bases and J 1 base, with 11 bases left between them. CDR3 in amino acids: CASSLMPQGNTEAFF. Here the CDR3 DNA reads TGTGCCAGCAGTTTAATGCCCCAGGGGAACACTGAAGCTTTCTTT.

The chain carries TRBV7-2 and TRBJ2-4; TRBD1 matches 9 bases. V trimming: 5 bases; J trimming: 8 bases; junction bases outside the gene matches: 4. The CDR3 totals 13 residues. The V gene's germline CDR1 is SGHTA and CDR2 FQGNSA. DNA for the CDR3: TGTGCCAGCAGCCCCAGGGACAGGGACATTCAGTACTTC. It specifies CASSPRDRDIQYF.

The rearrangement joins TRBV12-3 or TRBV12-4 to TRBJ2-3; D is perhaps TRBD2 (5 bases). This CDR3 has 14 residues. Trimming stripped 6 bases from V and 4 bases from J, with 14 bases between. The CDR3 DNA is TGTGCCAGCAGGATCGGACTTCTGCCAGATACGCAGTATTTT. Protein product: CASRIGLLPDTQYF.

V is TRBV7-9 and J is TRBJ1-4; no clear D gene. This CDR3 comprises 15 residues. Trimming took 2 bases from V and 2 from J, leaving 9 bases between them. The germline V gene encodes CDR1 SEHNR and CDR2 FQNEAQ (reference sequence). The CDR3 loop is CASSLSARTNEKLFF. Here the CDR3 DNA reads TGTGCCAGCAGCTTATCGGCCAGGACTAATGAAAAACTGTTTTTT.

This clonotype was counted a few times. The CDR3 DNA reads as TGCGCCAGCAGCTTGAAGATTGAGGGGAACTACGAGCAGTACTTC. Protein: CASSLKIEGNYEQYF. The chain carries TRBV5-1 and TRBJ2-7; D tentatively reads TRBD1 or TRBD2 (5 bases each). The CDR3 has 15 residues. The germline V and J ends were trimmed by 1 base and 3 bases, with 14 bases remaining between them. Germline-derived CDR1 and CDR2 are SGHRS and YFSETQ.

In this sample, this clonotype turned up a few times. The chain joins TRBV19 to TRBJ1-6; D is undetermined. The CDR3 consists of 16 residues. CDR1 and CDR2 (germline): LNHDA, SQIVND (reference sequence). V was pared by 3 bases and J by 7 bases, with 16 bases between. The CDR3 region is CASSIGRGEGNSPLHF. The CDR3 bases are TGTGCCAGTAGTATTGGGCGGGGTGAGGGAAATTCACCCCTCCACTTT.

This clonotype was detected many times. V usage is TRBV24-1 and J usage is TRBJ2-3; D may correspond to TRBD1 or TRBD2 (5 bases each). This CDR3 contains 17 residues. Trimming took off 3 bases at V and 4 bases at J, with 19 bases between the two ends. Germline V lookup: CDR1 KGHDR, CDR2 SFDVKD. In DNA form, the CDR3 reads TGTGCCACCAGTGATATCACCGGGACCCGGAGCCCAGATACGCAGTATTTT. This encodes CATSDITGTRSPDTQYF.

The V call is TRBV12-3 or TRBV12-4, the J call TRBJ2-1, with TRBD2 identical over 14 bases. The CDR3 extends over 14 amino acids. V lost 6 bases and J lost 8; bases outside the gene matches: 3. The CDR3 loop is CASSPTSGGDEQFF. The CDR3 bases are TGTGCCAGCAGCCCGACTAGCGGGGGGGATGAGCAGTTCTTC.

The chain recombines TRBV28 with TRBJ2-3; the match to TRBD2 covers 10 bases. V lost 5 bases to trimming and J lost 4 bases; unmatched junction nucleotides: 6. The CDR3 has 15 residues. The germline V gene has CDR1 MDHEN and CDR2 SYDVKM. This CDR3 is CASSTLAGGPDTQYF. The CDR3 DNA is TGTGCCAGCAGTACCTTAGCGGGGGGTCCAGATACGCAGTATTTT.

In this sample, this clonotype turned up many times. This chain joins TRBV6-2 or TRBV6-3 and TRBJ2-2; no definite D call. Trimming pared 8 bases from V and 8 bases from J, leaving 15 bases between. CDR1 and CDR2 from the germline V gene are MNHEY and SVGEGT. The CDR3 extends over 13 amino acids. The CDR3 DNA sequence: TGTGCCAGCTCGAAGGTAGTCTCTGGGGAGCTGTTTTTT. Its translation: CASSKVVSGELFF.

This clonotype was seen ten or more times. The chain links TRBV4-1 to TRBJ1-1; 7 nucleotides line up with TRBD1. Trimming took 3 bases from V and 0 from J; bases not matched to a gene: 1. This CDR3 has 14 residues. Germline-derived CDR1 and CDR2 are MGHRA and YSYEKL. DNA of the CDR3: TGCGCCAGCAGCCAGACAGGGATGAACACTGAAGCTTTCTTT. Translating gives CASSQTGMNTEAFF.